Each of the 6 T cell receptor beta chains below was sequenced from the same sample in a study of blood T cell repertoires in COVID-19 (dated by TCRdb to 2019 to 2021). The receptor library was made with the immunoSEQ multiplex PCR assay. TCRdb took over this immuneACCESS table, retaining in-frame rearrangements with V and J assigned. Such tables are incomplete; in checked studies, under half of the missing clones stem from an unresolved V gene, and the remainder is unexplained. This sample holds 350,000 to 400,000 clones; over 75% were observed only once. 0.95% to 1% of the sample rests with the top ten. Sequenced material: PBMCs or T cells enriched from blood (not recorded which). The receptors shown here come from a woman aged 30 to 39 with acute COVID-19.

The chain has TRBV23-1 and TRBJ1-2; TRBD1 aligns across 8 bases. TRBV23-1 is identified as an open reading frame with a role that is uncertain. There are 17 residues in the CDR3. The ends lost 2 bases at V and 1 base at J; junction bases unmatched: 9. CDR3 amino acids: CASSQTSDRVGNYGYTF. CDR3 DNA: TGCGCCAGCAGTCAAACCTCGGACAGGGTGGGTAACTATGGCTACACCTTC.

The chain uses TRBV10-3 and TRBJ1-2; 10 bases match TRBD1. The V gene's germline CDR1 is ENHRY and CDR2 SYGVKD. The trim removed 0 bases at V and 3 bases at J, leaving 1 base unmatched. The CDR3 extends over 15 amino acids. CDR3 in amino acids: CAISESTGGYYGYTF. The CDR3 nucleotides are TGTGCCATCAGTGAGTCGACAGGGGGCTACTATGGCTACACCTTC.

The chain employs TRBV7-9 and TRBJ2-1; 7 bases are shared with TRBD1. The CDR3 runs to 19 residues. Germline-derived CDR1 and CDR2 are SEHNR and FQNEAQ (reference sequence). V dropped 0 bases and J dropped 3; count of bases not matched to a gene: 14. CDR3 DNA: TGTGCCAGCAGCTTAGCCCTGATGAAAAACAGGGGAATCTACAATGAGCAGTTCTTC. Residues: CASSLALMKNRGIYNEQFF.

The V and J genes are TRBV30 and TRBJ2-3, with 13 bases identical to TRBD2. The germline gives CDR1 GTSNPN, CDR2 SVGIG (reference sequence). There are 15 residues in the CDR3. Trimming took 5 bases from V and 4 from J; bases not matched to a gene: 6. In DNA form, the CDR3 reads TGTGCCTGGGCGGGACTAGCGGGAAAAGCAGATACGCAGTATTTT. Translation: CAWAGLAGKADTQYF.

Note on this clone: Just one base apart from a much larger clone, this may be a read error. This chain uses TRBV9 with TRBJ2-5, with 11 bases fitting TRBD1. The CDR3 totals 15 residues. V lost 2 bases, J lost 1 base, and 1 base stayed unmatched. The germline gives CDR1 SGDLS, CDR2 YYNGEE. The CDR3 reads CASSVGTGGQETQYF. For the CDR3, the DNA is TGTGCCAGCAGCGTCGGGACAGGGGGCCAAGAGACCCAGTACTTC.

J is TRBJ2-7 and V is TRBV3-1 (or the pseudogene TRBV3-2), with 10 bases matching TRBD2. V lost 5 bases and J lost 3; bases outside the gene matches: 4. The CDR3 extends over 14 amino acids. Germline V CDR1 and CDR2: LGHDT, YNNKEL (reference sequence). The CDR3 reads CASSLAGGNYEQYF. CDR3 sequence (DNA): TGTGCCAGCAGCTTAGCGGGGGGAAACTACGAGCAGTACTTC.